The 3 T cell receptor beta chains listed next were all sequenced from one sample in a study of T cells in Graves' hyperthyroidism and ophthalmopathy. TCR beta CDR3 sequences were amplified from RNA transcripts. The TCR CDR3 was amplified in a first-round RT-PCR using the HTBI primer set. TCRdb redid the calling of the multiplex PCR reads with MiXCR, one entry per CDR3 protein. This table holds nearly 750,000 distinct CDR3 sequences, about a third found once. The sequenced sample was blood. All receptors come from a woman between 35 and 50 years old with Graves' hyperthyroidism.

This clonotype was counted only a few times. CDR3 in amino acids: CSGTTGAIEKLFF. DNA for the CDR3: TGCAGCGGTACGACAGGGGCTATTGAAAAACTGTTTTTT. This chain joins TRBV29-1 and TRBJ1-4, with TRBD1 matching 8 bases. Germline V gene data show CDR1 as SQVTM and CDR2 as ANQGSEA. V lost 7 bases to trimming and J lost 7 bases; unmatched junction nucleotides: 8. The CDR3 loop spans 13 amino acids.

Note on this clonotype: At one boundary the junction diverges from the germline segment, which might be a read error. The chain recombines TRBV7-9 with TRBJ1-4, with a weak D call TRBD1 (5 bases). CDR3 length: 13 amino acids. Per germline, CDR1 SEHNR and CDR2 FQNEAQ (reference sequence). CDR3 DNA: TGTGCCAGCAGCTTGGGGGGACGGCTAAAAGTGTTTTTT. Translated, it gives CASSLGGRLKVFF.

This clonotype was detected ten times or more. The V gene is TRBV25-1, the J gene TRBJ1-4, with 11 bases fitting TRBD1. V was pared by 5 bases and J by 10 bases, with 6 bases of the junction left unmatched. Germline CDR1 is MGHDK and CDR2 is SYGVNS. This CDR3 region has 14 residues. The CDR3 DNA sequence: TGTGCCAGCAGTCAGGAGGGGACAGGGGGAAAACTGTTTTTT. Translating gives CASSQEGTGGKLFF.